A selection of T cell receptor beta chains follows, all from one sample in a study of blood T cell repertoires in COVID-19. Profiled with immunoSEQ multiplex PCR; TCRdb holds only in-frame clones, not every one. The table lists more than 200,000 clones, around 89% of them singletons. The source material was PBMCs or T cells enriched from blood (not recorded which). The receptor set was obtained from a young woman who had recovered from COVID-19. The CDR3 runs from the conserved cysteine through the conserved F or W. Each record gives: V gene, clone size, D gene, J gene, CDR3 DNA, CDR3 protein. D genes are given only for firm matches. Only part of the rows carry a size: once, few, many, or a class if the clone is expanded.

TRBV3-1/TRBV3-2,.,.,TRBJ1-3,TGTGCCAGCAGCACCTCATGGGCCCAACACACCATATATTTT,CASSTSWAQHTIYF
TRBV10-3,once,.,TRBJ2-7,TGTGCCATCAGTGAACAGGGTCCCTACGAGCAGTACTTC,CAISEQGPYEQYF
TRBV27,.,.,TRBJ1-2,TGTGCCAGCAGTTTATCGTCGGGGGTCGGTATTGGCTACACCTTC,CASSLSSGVGIGYTF
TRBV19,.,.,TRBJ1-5,TGTGCCAGTAGTACGATGCCACAGAGCCCTCCTCAGCCCCAGCATTTT,CASSTMPQSPPQPQHF
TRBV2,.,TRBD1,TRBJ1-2,TGTGCCAGCAGATCCGGACAGGGTTGGTATGGCTACACCTTC,CASRSGQGWYGYTF
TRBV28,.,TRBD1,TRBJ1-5,TGTGCCAGCAGGAAGGACAGGAATCAGCCCCAGCATTTT,CASRKDRNQPQHF
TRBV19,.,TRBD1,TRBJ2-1,TGTGCCAGTAGTCGGAGACAGGGGGCTCTAGATGAGCAGTTCTTC,CASSRRQGALDEQFF
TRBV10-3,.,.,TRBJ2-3,TGTGCCATCAGTGAAGTCGGCGGCAACACAGATACGCAGTATTTT,CAISEVGGNTDTQYF
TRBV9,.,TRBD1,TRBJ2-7,TGTGCCAGCAGCGTAGATGGGACAGGGTTCTACGAGCAGTACTTC,CASSVDGTGFYEQYF
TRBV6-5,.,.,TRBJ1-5,TGTGCCAGCAGCAGGGGTCGGGACAATCAGCCCCAGCATTTT,CASSRGRDNQPQHF
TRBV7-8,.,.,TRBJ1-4,TGTGCCAGCAGCTCAGACAGTATAACTAATGAAAAACTGTTTTTT,CASSSDSITNEKLFF
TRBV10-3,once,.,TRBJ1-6,TGTGCCATCAGTAATACAGGGAGCCGTTCACCCCTCCACTTT,CAISNTGSRSPLHF
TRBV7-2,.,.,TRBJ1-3,TGTGCCAGCAGCTTATGGTCAGATTCTGGAAACACCATATATTTT,CASSLWSDSGNTIYF
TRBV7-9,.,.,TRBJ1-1,TGTGCCAGCAGCTTAACTACTCCAGGGACTGAAGCTTTCTTT,CASSLTTPGTEAFF
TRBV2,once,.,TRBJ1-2,TGTGCCAGCAGTGTCATCGGGCAGCGGGGGCTTGATGGCTACACCTTC,CASSVIGQRGLDGYTF
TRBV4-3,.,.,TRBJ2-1,TGCGCCAGCAGCCCTTATCTTGGGGCCAGAGAGCAGTTCTTC,CASSPYLGAREQFF
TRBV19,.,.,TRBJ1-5,TGTGCCAGTAGTATTGAAATATCAGCTGGGGGCCAGCCCCAGCATTTT,CASSIEISAGGQPQHF
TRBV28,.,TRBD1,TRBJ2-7,TGTGCCAGCAGTTTTCCTCGATCAGGGACAGGTTCGAGACAGTACTTC,CASSFPRSGTGSRQYF
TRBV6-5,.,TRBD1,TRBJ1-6,TGTGCCAGCAGTTTTTCTCGGGACAGAAATAATTCACCCCTCCACTTT,CASSFSRDRNNSPLHF
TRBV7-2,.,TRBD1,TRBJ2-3,TGTGCCAGCAGCCCTGGGACAGTAGATACGCAGTATTTT,CASSPGTVDTQYF
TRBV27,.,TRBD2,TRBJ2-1,TGTGCCAGCAGTCCACTAGCGGGAGTCTCTCAATACGGTGAGCAGTTCTTC,CASSPLAGVSQYGEQFF
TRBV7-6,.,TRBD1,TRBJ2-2,TGTGCCAGCAGCTCCTCACAGGGGGCGCCCCCCGGGGAGCTGTTTTTT,CASSSSQGAPPGELFF
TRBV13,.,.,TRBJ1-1,TGTGCCAGCAGCTTAGGCGGGGAAGGAGGCACTGAAGCTTTCTTT,CASSLGGEGGTEAFF
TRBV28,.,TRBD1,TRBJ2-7,TGTGCCAGCAGCCTCCCTCCGGGACAGATGACCTACGAGCAGTACTTC,CASSLPPGQMTYEQYF
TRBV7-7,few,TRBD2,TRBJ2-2,TGTGCTAGCAGCTTAGATCCGGGAGGTCGTACCGGGGAGCTGTTTTTT,CASSLDPGGRTGELFF
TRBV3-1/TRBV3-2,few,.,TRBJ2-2,TGTGCCAGCAGTCTAAAGACAGGGAACACCGGGGAGCTGTTTTTT,CASSLKTGNTGELFF
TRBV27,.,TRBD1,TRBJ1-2,TGTGCCAGCAGTTTCGGACAGGGCTTAAAGAGAGGCTACACCTTC,CASSFGQGLKRGYTF
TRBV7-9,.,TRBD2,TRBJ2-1,TGTGCCAGCAGCTTACTAGCGGGAGACAATGAGCAGTTCTTC,CASSLLAGDNEQFF
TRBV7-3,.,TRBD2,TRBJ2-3,TGTGCCAGCAGCACCGGCGGGAGTGTGAGAGATACGCAGTATTTT,CASSTGGSVRDTQYF
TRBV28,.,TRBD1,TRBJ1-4,TGTGCCAGCAGTTCAGCAGGGGGCGAAAAACTGTTTTTT,CASSSAGGEKLFF